The 17 T cell receptor beta chains below come from one sample, sequenced in a study of cytomegalovirus exposure and HLA in healthy donors. The primer mix had 60 Vbeta and 13 Jbeta primers. Sequencing used immunoSEQ multiplex PCR; TCRdb keeps in-frame clones, though not all of them. The sample lists about 150,000 clones, 82% seen once, with under 8% in the top ten. Sequencing was performed on PBMCs. The origin of the receptors is a woman aged 50 to 60 in good health and CMV-seropositive.

The rearrangement uses TRBV28 and TRBJ1-1; TRBD1 aligns across 9 bases. CDR3 length: 14 residues. CDR1 and CDR2 (germline): MDHEN, SYDVKM. V gave up 6 bases and J gave up 4 bases; unmatched junction bases: 6. This CDR3 is CASSTGGVFTEAFF. In DNA, the CDR3 is TGTGCCAGCAGCACAGGGGGCGTGTTCACTGAAGCTTTCTTT.

V gene TRBV29-1 combines with J gene TRBJ2-1; D not resolved. CDR1 is SQVTM, CDR2 ANQGSEA, per germline. The V end lost 6 bases, the J end lost 0 bases, and 15 bases lay between the germline ends. This CDR3 has 15 amino acids. In nucleotides, the CDR3 is TGCAGCGTCTATTACCTCGAGAGCTCCTACAATGAGCAGTTCTTC. This gives the protein CSVYYLESSYNEQFF.

The rearrangement links TRBV9 to TRBJ1-1; 8 bases agree with TRBD1. There are 14 residues in the CDR3. Trimming at V came to 3 bases and at J to 5 bases, leaving 6 bases not matched to a gene. CDR1 is SGDLS and CDR2 is YYNGEE in the germline V gene. The CDR3 is CASSAGQGETEAFF. As DNA, the CDR3 is TGTGCCAGCAGCGCTGGACAGGGAGAGACTGAAGCTTTCTTT.

This chain links TRBV28 with TRBJ2-3; 9 bases fit TRBD2. V was clipped by 2 bases and J by 6 bases; unmatched bases: 6. Germline CDR1 and CDR2: MDHEN and SYDVKM. CDR3 length: 15 residues. For the CDR3, the DNA is TGTGCCAGCAGTTTAACCGGGACTAGCCGTGATACGCAGTATTTT. It yields the protein CASSLTGTSRDTQYF.

The V gene is TRBV19, the J gene TRBJ1-5, with D unresolved. Germline CDR1 LNHDA, CDR2 SQIVND (reference sequence). The CDR3 spans 12 residues. The germline V and J ends were trimmed by 4 bases and 9 bases, with 10 bases remaining between them. As DNA, the CDR3 is TGTGCCAGTAGTAAACCCTCAGGGCCCCAGCATTTT. This sequence encodes CASSKPSGPQHF.

The chain uses TRBV19 and TRBJ2-7, with a weak D call TRBD1 (5 bases). Germline CDR1 reads LNHDA; CDR2 reads SQIVND (reference sequence). CDR3 size: 14 residues. With 5 bases removed from V and 0 bases from J, the gap between germline ends came to 11 bases. The CDR3 nucleotides are TGTGCCAGTAGTTGGCAGGGCTACTCCTACGAGCAGTACTTC. The encoded protein is CASSWQGYSYEQYF.

This clone was seen a few times. The rearrangement uses TRBV7-9 and TRBJ2-1; 7 bases are a match to TRBD1. This CDR3 spans 14 amino acids. In germline, CDR1 is SEHNR, CDR2 FQNEAQ (reference sequence). The V gene end was trimmed by 6 bases and the J gene end by 13 bases; junction bases not matched to a gene: 15. The CDR3 protein is CASSDNSAGTVQFF. The CDR3 bases are TGTGCCAGCAGTGACAATTCAGCCGGGACAGTTCAGTTCTTC. Looking up the rest from reference TRBV7-9 and TRBJ2-1 gives the full variable domain: DTGVSQNPRHKITKRGQNVTFRCDPISEHNRLYWYRQTLGQGPEFLTYFQNEAQLEKSRLLSDRFSAERPKGSFSTLEIQRTEQGDSAMYLCASSDNSAGTVQFFGPGTRLTVL.

V usage is TRBV27 and J usage is TRBJ1-1, with D possibly matching TRBD1 (6 bases). Germline-derived CDR1 and CDR2 are MNHEY and SMNVEV (reference sequence). This CDR3 is 13 amino acids long. V lost 6 bases and J 1 base, leaving 9 bases between the germline ends. CDR3 nucleotide sequence: TGTGCCAGCAGACAGGGAAAGAACACTGAAGCTTTCTTT. It yields the protein CASRQGKNTEAFF.

The chain has TRBV7-2 and TRBJ2-7, with a weak D call TRBD1 (5 bases). The CDR3 is 14 residues long. Germline loops: CDR1 SGHTA, CDR2 FQGNSA. V was shortened by 4 bases and J by 1 base, with 11 bases between the two germline ends. CDR3 sequence reads: CASSSNRFSYEQYF. CDR3 DNA sequence: TGTGCCAGCAGCTCAAACAGGTTTTCCTACGAGCAGTACTTC.

The V and J genes are TRBV18 and TRBJ1-1; D ambiguous. Germline CDR1 reads KGHSH; CDR2 reads LQKENI. V dropped 2 bases and J dropped 11 bases, with 15 bases sitting between them. There are 13 residues in the CDR3. CDR3 DNA: TGTGCCAGCTCACCATCAGCCGAAGGGAGGGCTTTCTTT. It specifies CASSPSAEGRAFF.

This chain connects TRBV6-5 to TRBJ1-6, with TRBD1 matching 8 bases. Germline CDR1 is MNHEY and CDR2 is SVGAGI. The CDR3 has 15 amino acids. The J segment lost 12 bases and the V segment lost 2 bases, leaving 9 bases of the junction unmatched. The CDR3 spells CASSYAPGQVEPLHF. The CDR3 region has the DNA TGTGCCAGCAGTTACGCTCCGGGACAGGTAGAACCCCTCCACTTT.

On this clone itself: Mismatch with germline at one junction end may stem from a read error. The V and J genes are TRBV7-7 and TRBJ2-2, with 7 bases that match TRBD1. Germline CDR1 reads SSHAT; CDR2 reads FNYEAQ (reference sequence). This CDR3 comprises 14 residues. CDR3 DNA: TGTGCTAGCAGCCAAGACAGGGTGACCGGGGAGCTGTTTTTT. Amino acids: CASSQDRVTGELFF.

The chain employs TRBV4-3 and TRBJ1-6; D is uncertain. This CDR3 has 14 residues. V dropped 0 bases and J dropped 7 bases, with 7 bases sitting between them. Germline V CDR1 and CDR2: LGHNA, YSLEER. CDR3 nucleotides: TGCGCCAGCAGCCAAGATGGGAGGAATTCACCCCTCCACTTT. Amino acid sequence: CASSQDGRNSPLHF.

This clone appeared once. The chain links TRBV7-8 to TRBJ2-4; perhaps TRBD2 as D (6 bases). This CDR3 has 16 residues. V lost 3 bases and J lost 0, with 12 bases in between. The V gene's germline CDR1 is SGHVS and CDR2 FQNEAQ. DNA for the CDR3: TGTGCCAGCAGCTTGCCACTAGCTTCAGCCAAAAACATTCAGTACTTC. Its protein product is CASSLPLASAKNIQYF.

The count of this clone is one. The V call is TRBV4-1, the J call TRBJ2-7; tentative D call: TRBD1 (6 bases). Trimming removed 0 bases at V and 4 bases at J, with 13 bases between. The V gene's germline CDR1 is MGHRA and CDR2 YSYEKL. This CDR3 has 15 residues. CDR3 DNA: TGCGCCAGCAGCCAAGACAGGGGATGGGGGTACGAGCAGTACTTC. Translation gives CASSQDRGWGYEQYF.

This clone was recorded only once. V and J are TRBV6-1 and TRBJ1-1; a weak D match, TRBD1 (6 bases). CDR3 length: 13 residues. Looked up from germline, CDR1 is MNHNS and CDR2 is SASEGT. Deletions cut 7 bases from V and 8 bases from J, with 17 bases between. The CDR3 is CASTPFNREEAFF. The CDR3 nucleotides are TGTGCCAGCACTCCCTTTAACAGGGAGGAAGCTTTCTTT.

This clone occurred once. This chain joins TRBV7-3 and TRBJ2-1; 8 bases line up with TRBD2. Germline CDR1 is SGHTA and CDR2 is FQGTGA. The CDR3 covers 14 residues. V dropped 4 bases and J dropped 7; count of bases not matched to a gene: 6. This chain's CDR3 is CASSSAGGRNEQFF. The CDR3 DNA sequence: TGTGCCAGCAGCTCTGCGGGGGGCCGGAATGAGCAGTTCTTC.